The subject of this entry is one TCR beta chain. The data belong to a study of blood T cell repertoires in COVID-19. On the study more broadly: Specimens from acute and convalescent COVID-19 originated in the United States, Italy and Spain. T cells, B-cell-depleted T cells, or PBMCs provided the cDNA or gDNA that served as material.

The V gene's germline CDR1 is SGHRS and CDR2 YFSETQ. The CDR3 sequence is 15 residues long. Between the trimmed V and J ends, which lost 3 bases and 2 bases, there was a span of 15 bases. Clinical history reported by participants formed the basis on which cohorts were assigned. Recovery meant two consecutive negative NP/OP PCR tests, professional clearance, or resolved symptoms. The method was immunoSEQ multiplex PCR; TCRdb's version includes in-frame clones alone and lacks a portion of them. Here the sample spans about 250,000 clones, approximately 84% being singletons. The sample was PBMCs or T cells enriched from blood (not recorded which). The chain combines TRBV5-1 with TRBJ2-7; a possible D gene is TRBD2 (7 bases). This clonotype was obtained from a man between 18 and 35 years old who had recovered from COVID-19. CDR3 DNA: TGCGCCAGCAGCTCTTTCGGGGGGCGGACCTACGAGCAGTACTTC. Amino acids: CASSSFGGRTYEQYF.